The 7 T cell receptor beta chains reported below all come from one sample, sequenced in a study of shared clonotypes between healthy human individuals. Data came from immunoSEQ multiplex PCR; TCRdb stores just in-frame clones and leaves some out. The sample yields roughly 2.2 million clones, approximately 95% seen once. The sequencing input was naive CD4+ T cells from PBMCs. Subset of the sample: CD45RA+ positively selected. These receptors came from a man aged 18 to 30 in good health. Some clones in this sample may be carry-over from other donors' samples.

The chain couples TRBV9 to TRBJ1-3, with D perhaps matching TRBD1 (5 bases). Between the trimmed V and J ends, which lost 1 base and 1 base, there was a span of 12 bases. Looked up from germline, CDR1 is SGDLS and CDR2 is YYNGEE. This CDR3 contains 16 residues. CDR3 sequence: CASSVTGGISGNTIYF. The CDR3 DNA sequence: TGTGCCAGCAGCGTAACTGGGGGAATATCTGGAAACACCATATATTTT.

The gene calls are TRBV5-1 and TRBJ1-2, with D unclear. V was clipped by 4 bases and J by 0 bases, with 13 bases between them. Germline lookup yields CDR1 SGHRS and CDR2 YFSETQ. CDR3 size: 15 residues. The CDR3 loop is CASSIGLEANYGYTF. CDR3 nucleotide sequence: TGCGCCAGCAGCATAGGACTGGAAGCTAACTATGGCTACACCTTC.

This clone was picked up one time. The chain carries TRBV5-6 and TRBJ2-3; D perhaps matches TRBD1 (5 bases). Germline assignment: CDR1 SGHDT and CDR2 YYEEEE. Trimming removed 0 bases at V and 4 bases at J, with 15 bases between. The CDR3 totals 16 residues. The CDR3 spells CASSLAVAGNADTQYF. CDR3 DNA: TGTGCCAGCAGCTTGGCCGTGGCAGGGAATGCAGATACGCAGTATTTT.

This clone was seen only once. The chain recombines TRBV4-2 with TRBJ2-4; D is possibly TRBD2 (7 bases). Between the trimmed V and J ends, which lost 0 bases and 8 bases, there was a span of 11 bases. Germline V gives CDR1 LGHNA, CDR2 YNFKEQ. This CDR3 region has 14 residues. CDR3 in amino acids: CASSQETGRDIQYF. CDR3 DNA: TGTGCCAGCAGCCAAGAAACAGGGAGGGACATTCAGTACTTC.

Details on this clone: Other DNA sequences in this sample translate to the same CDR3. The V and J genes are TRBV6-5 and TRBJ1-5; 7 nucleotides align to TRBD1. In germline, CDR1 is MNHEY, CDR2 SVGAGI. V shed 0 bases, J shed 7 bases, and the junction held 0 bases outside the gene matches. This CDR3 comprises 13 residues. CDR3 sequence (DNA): TGTGCCAGCAGTTACTCGACAGGGCAGCCCCAGCATTTT. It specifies CASSYSTGQPQHF.

In DNA form, the CDR3 reads TGTGCCAGCAGTCACCGGGACAGGGGTGGCGAGCAGTACTTC. Its translation is CASSHRDRGGEQYF. The chain carries TRBV27 and TRBJ2-7; TRBD1 matches at 10 bases. Germline V gives CDR1 MNHEY, CDR2 SMNVEV (reference sequence). The CDR3 contains 14 residues. After removal of 5 bases from V and 6 bases from J, the junction contained 7 bases not matched to a gene.

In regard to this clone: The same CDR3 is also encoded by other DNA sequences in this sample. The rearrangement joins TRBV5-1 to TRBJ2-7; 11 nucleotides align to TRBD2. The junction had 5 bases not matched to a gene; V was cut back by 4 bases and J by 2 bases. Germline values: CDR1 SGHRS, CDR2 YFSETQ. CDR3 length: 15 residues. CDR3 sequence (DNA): TGCGCCAGCAGCACCGGGACTAGCGGAGCCTACGAGCAGTACTTC. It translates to CASSTGTSGAYEQYF.